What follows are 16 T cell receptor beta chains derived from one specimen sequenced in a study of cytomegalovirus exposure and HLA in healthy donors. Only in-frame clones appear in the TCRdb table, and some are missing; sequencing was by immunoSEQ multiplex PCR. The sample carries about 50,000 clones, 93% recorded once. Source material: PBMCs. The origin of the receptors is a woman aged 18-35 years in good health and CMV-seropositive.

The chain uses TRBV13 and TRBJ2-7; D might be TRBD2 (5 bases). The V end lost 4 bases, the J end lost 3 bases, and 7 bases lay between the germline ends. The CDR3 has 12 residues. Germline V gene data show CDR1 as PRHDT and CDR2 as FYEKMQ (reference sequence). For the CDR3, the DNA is TGTGCCAGCAGCTCCGAGGGCTACGAGCAGTACTTC. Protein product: CASSSEGYEQYF.

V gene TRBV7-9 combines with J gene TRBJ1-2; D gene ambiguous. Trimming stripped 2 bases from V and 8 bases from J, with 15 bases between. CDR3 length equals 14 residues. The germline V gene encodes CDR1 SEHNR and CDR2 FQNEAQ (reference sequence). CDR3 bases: TGTGCCAGCAGCTTAAGTCTCCTCTCGGGGGGCTACACCTTC. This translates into CASSLSLLSGGYTF.

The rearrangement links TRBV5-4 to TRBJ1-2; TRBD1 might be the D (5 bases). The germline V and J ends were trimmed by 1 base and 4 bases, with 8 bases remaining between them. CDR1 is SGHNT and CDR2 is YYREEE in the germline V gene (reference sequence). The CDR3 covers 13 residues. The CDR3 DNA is TGTGCCAGCAGCTTGAGACAGCTCTATGGCTACACCTTC. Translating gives CASSLRQLYGYTF.

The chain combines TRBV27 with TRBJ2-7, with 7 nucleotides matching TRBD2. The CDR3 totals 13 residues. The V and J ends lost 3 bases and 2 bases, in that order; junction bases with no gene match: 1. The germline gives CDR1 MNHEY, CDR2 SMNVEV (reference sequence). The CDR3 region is CASSFGGTYEQYF. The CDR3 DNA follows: TGTGCCAGCAGTTTCGGGGGGACCTACGAGCAGTACTTC.

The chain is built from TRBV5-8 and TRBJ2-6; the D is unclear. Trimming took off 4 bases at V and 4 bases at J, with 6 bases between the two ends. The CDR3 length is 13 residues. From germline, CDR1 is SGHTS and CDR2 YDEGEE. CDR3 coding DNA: TGTGCCAGCAGCCACTACGGGGCCAACGTCCTGACTTTC. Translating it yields CASSHYGANVLTF.

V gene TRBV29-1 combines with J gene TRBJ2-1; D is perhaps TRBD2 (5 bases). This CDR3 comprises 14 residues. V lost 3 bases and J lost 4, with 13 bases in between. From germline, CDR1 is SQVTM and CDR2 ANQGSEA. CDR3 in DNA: TGCAGCGTTGATTCTGGCGGGTCTTACAATGAGCAGTTCTTC. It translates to CSVDSGGSYNEQFF.

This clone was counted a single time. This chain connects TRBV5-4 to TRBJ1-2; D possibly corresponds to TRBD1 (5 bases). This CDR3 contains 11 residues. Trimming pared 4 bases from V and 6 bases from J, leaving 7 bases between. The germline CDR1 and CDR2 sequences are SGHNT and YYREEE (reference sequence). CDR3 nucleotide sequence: TGTGCCAGCAGCAAAGGGGATGGCTACACCTTC. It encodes CASSKGDGYTF.

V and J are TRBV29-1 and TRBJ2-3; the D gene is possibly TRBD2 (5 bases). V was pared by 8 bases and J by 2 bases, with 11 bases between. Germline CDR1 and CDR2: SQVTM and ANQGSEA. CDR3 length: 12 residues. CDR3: CSFGKNTDTQYF. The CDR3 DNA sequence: TGCAGCTTCGGGAAAAACACAGATACGCAGTATTTT.

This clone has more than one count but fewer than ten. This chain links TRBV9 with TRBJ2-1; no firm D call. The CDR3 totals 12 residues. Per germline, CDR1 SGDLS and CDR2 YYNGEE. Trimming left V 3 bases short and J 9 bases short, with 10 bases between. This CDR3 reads CASSALTSEQFF. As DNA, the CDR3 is TGTGCCAGCAGCGCCCTTACATCTGAGCAGTTCTTC. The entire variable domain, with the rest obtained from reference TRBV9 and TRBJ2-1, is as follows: DSGVTQTPKHLITATGQRVTLRCSPRSGDLSVYWYQQSLDQGLQFLIQYYNGEERAKGNILERFSAQQFPDLHSELNLSSLELGDSALYFCASSALTSEQFFGPGTRLTVL.

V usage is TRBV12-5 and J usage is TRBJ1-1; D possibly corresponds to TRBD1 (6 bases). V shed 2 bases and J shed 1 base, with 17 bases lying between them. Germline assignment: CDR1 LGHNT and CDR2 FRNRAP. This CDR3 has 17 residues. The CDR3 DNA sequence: TGTGCTAGTGGTTTGTCGCGGGGGGGGCTGACGAACACTGAAGCTTTCTTT. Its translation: CASGLSRGGLTNTEAFF.

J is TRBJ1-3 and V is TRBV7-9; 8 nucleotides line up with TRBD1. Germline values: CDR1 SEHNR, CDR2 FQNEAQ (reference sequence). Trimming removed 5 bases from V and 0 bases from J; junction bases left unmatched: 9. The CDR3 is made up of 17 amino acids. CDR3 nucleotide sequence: TGTGCCAGCAGCACAACTCGGGACAGGAACTCTGGAAACACCATATATTTT. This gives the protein CASSTTRDRNSGNTIYF.

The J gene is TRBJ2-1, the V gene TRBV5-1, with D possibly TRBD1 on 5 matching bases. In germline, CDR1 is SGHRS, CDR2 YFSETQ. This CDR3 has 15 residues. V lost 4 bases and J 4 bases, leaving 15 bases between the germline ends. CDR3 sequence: CASSPYRLGYNEQFF. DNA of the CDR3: TGCGCCAGCAGCCCCTACAGGCTGGGGTACAATGAGCAGTTCTTC.

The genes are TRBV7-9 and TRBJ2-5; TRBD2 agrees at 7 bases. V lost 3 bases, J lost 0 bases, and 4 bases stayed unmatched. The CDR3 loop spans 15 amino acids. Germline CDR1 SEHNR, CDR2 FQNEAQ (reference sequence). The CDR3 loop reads CASSLGGSYQETQYF. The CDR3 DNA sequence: TGTGCCAGCAGCTTGGGGGGGAGCTACCAAGAGACCCAGTACTTC.

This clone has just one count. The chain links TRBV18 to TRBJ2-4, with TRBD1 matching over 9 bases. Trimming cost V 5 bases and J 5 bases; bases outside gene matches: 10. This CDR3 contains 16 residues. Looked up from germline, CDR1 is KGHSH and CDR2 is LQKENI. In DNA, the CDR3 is TGTGCCAGCTCAGCAGGGACAGGGAAGAATCAAAACATTCAGTACTTC. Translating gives CASSAGTGKNQNIQYF.

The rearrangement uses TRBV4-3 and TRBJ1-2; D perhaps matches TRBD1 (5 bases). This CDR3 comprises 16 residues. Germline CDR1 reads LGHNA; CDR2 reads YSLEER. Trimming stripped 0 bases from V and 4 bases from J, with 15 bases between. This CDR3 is CASSQEIRVEGYGYTF. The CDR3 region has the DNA TGCGCCAGCAGCCAAGAAATCAGGGTGGAGGGCTATGGCTACACCTTC.

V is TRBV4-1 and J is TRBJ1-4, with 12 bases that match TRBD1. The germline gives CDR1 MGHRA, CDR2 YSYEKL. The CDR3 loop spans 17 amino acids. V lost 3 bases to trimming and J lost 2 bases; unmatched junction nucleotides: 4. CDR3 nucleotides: TGCGCCAGCAGCCAGGCGGGACAGGGGGCCACTAATGAAAAACTGTTTTTT. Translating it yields CASSQAGQGATNEKLFF.